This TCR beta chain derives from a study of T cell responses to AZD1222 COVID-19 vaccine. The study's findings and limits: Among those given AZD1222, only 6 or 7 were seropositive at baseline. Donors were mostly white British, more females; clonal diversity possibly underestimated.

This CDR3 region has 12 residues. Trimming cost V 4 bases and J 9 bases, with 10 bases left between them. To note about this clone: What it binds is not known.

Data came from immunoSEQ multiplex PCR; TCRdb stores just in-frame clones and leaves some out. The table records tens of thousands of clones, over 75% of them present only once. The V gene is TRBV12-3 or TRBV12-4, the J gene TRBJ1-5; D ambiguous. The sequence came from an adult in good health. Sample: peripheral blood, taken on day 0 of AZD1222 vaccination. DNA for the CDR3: TGTGCCAGCAGTTCTGGGATTAGGCCCCAGCATTTT. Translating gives CASSSGIRPQHF.